This T cell receptor (beta chain) was captured by sequencing in a study of graft-versus-host responses after intestinal transplantation. Study details: After anti-thymocyte globulin induction, recipients took tacrolimus and steroids for three to four years.

Data came from immunoSEQ multiplex PCR; TCRdb stores just in-frame clones and leaves some out. This sample has about 130,000 clones, with around 90% found just once. CDR3 length: 15 residues. Germline V gene lookup returns CDR1 LGHNA and CDR2 YNFKEQ. V was pared by 0 bases and J by 4 bases, with 1 base of the junction left unmatched. Turning to this clone: The antigen is undetermined.

General study findings and limits: In recipient marrow, GvH clones were found, and some appeared first in ileum or blood. Allografts from individuals with graft-donor T cell macrochimerism displayed high graft-versus-host to host-versus-graft clonal ratios.

The chain carries TRBV4-2 and TRBJ2-3; 10 nucleotides agree with TRBD2. This clonotype was sampled from a human donor who received an intestinal transplant. The sequencing used unstimulated CD4+ T cells sorted from spleen or lymph node cells, collected before intestinal transplant. CDR3 sequence (DNA): TGTGCCAGCAGCCAAGAAAGCGGGGGGGCAGATACGCAGTATTTT. Translation: CASSQESGGADTQYF.